This TCR beta chain was captured in a study of CD8+ T cells in alopecia areata. V was shortened by 7 bases and J by 4 bases, with 8 bases between the two germline ends. The CDR3 covers 11 residues. The germline V gene has CDR1 SGHNT and CDR2 YYREEE (reference sequence). cDNA prepared by RNA extraction and subsequent reverse transcription served as the template for sequencing. The repertoire was sequenced with immunoSEQ multiplex PCR; TCRdb's copy has only in-frame clones and lacks some. The repertoire holds some 130,000 clones, more than 40% seen once, with under 20% in the top ten. The gene calls are TRBV5-4 and TRBJ1-2; D call uncertain. This receptor was obtained from a human donor with alopecia areata. The sample consisted of CD8+ T cells sorted from blood, taken at week 0. The CDR3 is CASEDGYGYTF. In DNA form, the CDR3 reads TGTGCCAGCGAGGACGGCTATGGCTACACCTTC.